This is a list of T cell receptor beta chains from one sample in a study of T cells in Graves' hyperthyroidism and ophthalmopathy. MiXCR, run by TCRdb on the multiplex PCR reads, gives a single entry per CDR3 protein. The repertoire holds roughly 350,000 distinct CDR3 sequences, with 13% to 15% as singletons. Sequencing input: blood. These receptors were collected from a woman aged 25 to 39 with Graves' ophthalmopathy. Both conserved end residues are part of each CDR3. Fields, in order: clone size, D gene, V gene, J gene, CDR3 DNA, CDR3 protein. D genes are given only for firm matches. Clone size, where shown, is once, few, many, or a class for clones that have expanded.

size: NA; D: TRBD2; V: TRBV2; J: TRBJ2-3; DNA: TGTGCCAGCAGTGAAGCGCCGGGGACTAGCGGGGGGCTTAGGGGTAGCACAGATACGCAGTATTTT; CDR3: CASSEAPGTSGGLRGSTDTQYF
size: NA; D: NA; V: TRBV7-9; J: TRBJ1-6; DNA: TGTGCCAGCAGCTTTCTCGCGGATTCACCCCTCCACTTT; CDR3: CASSFLADSPLHF
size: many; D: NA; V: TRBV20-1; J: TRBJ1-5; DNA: TGCAGTGCTGTAAGGGACCCTCAGCCCCAGCATTTT; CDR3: CSAVRDPQPQHF
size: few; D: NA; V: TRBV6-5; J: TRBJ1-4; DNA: TGTGCCAGCAGTTATTCCCGGGAGGATGAAAAACTGTTTTTT; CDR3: CASSYSREDEKLFF
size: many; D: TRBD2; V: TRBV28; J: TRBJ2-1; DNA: TGTGCCAGCAGTCACTCGGCTAGCGGGGGGTACAATGAGCAGTTCTTC; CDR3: CASSHSASGGYNEQFF
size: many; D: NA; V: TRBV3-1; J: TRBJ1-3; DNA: TGTGCCAGCAGTCTGTGGACAGACACCATATATTTT; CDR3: CASSLWTDTIYF
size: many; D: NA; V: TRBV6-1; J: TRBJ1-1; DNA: TGTGCCAGCAGGCGCATGGGGGCCGGGGATGAAGCTTTCTTT; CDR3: CASRRMGAGDEAFF
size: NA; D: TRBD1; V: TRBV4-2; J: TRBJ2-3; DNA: TGTGCCAGCAGCCAACGGGACAGGGACACAGATACGCAGTATTTT; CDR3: CASSQRDRDTDTQYF
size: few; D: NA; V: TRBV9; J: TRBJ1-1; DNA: TGTGCCAGCAGCGCGCGACAGATGAACACTGAAGCTTTCTTT; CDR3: CASSARQMNTEAFF
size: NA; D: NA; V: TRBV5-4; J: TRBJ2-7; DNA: TGTGCCAGCAGCTCGGGGGATACCTACGAGCAGTACTTC; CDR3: CASSSGDTYEQYF
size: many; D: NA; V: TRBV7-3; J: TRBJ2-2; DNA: TGTGCCAGCAGCTCGACTTCCGCATGGTCCGGGGAGCTGTTTTTT; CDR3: CASSSTSAWSGELFF
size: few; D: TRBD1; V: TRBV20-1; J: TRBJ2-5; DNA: TGCAGTGCTACCAAGACAGGGACCTTCCAAGAGACCCAGTACTTC; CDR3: CSATKTGTFQETQYF
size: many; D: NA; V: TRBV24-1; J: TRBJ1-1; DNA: TGTGCCACCAGTGATTTGGACAGAACTGAAGCTTTCTTT; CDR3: CATSDLDRTEAFF
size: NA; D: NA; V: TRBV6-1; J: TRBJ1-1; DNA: TGTGCCAGCAGTGGATCATTCGGTGGGGCCCGGGTGAACACTGAAGCTTTCTTT; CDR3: CASSGSFGGARVNTEAFF
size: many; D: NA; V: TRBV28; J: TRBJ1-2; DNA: TGTGCCAGCAGTTTTATAAGGGTCTATGGCTACACCTTC; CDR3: CASSFIRVYGYTF
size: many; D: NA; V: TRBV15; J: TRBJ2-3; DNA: TGTGCCACCTCCGAACGGAGGACAGATACGCAGTATTTT; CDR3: CATSERRTDTQYF
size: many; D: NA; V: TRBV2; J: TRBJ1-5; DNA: TGTGCCAGCAGCGGGCGGGGGGCGGAGAATCAGCCCCAGCATTTT; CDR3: CASSGRGAENQPQHF
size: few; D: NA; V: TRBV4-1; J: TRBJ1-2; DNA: TGCGCCAGCAGCCAAGAGGGGATCGGGGACTATGGCTACACCTTC; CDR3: CASSQEGIGDYGYTF
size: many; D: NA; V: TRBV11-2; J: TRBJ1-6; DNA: TGTGCCAGCAGCTTAGGTTGGCCCAATTTGGGTAATTCACCCCTCCACTTT; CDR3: CASSLGWPNLGNSPLHF
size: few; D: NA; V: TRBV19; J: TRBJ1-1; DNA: TGTGCCAGTAGTCCGGGTAGTGCCACTGAAGCTTTCTTT; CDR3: CASSPGSATEAFF
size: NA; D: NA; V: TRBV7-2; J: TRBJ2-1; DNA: TGTGCCAGCAGCTTAGCAGGTAGTGTTTTAGAGCAGTTCTTC; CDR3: CASSLAGSVLEQFF
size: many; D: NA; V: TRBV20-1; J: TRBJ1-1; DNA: TGCAGTGCTTTCCCCGTTGGGACACTAAAGGTCACTGAAGCTTTCTTT; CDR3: CSAFPVGTLKVTEAFF
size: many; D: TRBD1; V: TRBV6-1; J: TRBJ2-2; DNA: TGTGCCAGCAGTAAGACAGGGGACACCGGGGAGCTGTTTTTT; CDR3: CASSKTGDTGELFF
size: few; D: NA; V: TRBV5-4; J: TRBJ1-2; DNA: TGTGCCAGCAGCTTGGTTTCGGGCGGAGGAAGCTATGGCTACACCTTC; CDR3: CASSLVSGGGSYGYTF
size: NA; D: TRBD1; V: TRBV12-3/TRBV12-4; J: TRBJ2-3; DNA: TGTGCCAGCAGCCACCCTGGACAGGGGGGAGATACGCAGTATTTT; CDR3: CASSHPGQGGDTQYF
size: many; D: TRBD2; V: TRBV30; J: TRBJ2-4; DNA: TGTGCCTGGAGTTCCCTCCGGACTAGCGGGGGGGTCGGCATTCAGTACTTC; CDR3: CAWSSLRTSGGVGIQYF
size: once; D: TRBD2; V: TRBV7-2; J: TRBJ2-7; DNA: TGTGCCAGCAGCTTAGGTGGTAGCGGGAGCTCCTACGAGCAGTACTTC; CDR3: CASSLGGSGSSYEQYF
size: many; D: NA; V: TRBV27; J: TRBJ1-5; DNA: TGTGCCAGCAGAAATATGGGGGGGGTTTTCAATCAGCCCCAGCATTTT; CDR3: CASRNMGGVFNQPQHF
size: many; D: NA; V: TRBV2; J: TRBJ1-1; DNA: TGTGCCAGCACCAGAGTGAACACTGAAGCTTTCTTT; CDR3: CASTRVNTEAFF
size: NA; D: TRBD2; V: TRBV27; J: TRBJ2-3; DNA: TGTGCCACCAAACTAGCGCTCACAGATACGCAGTATTTT; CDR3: CATKLALTDTQYF
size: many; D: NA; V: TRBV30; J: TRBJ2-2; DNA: TGTGCCTGGAGCTTGATAACCGGGGAGCTGTTTTTT; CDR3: CAWSLITGELFF
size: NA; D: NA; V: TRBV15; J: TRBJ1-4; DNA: TGTGCCACCAGCAGAGTGGGTCGAGGGCAGGCCCAGGGGGAAAAACTGTTTTTT; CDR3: CATSRVGRGQAQGEKLFF
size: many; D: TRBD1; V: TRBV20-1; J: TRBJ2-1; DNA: TGCAGTACTAAGGGAGGGACAGGGATTGGCAATGAGCAGTTCTTC; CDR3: CSTKGGTGIGNEQFF
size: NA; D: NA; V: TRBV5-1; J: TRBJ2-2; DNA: TGCGCCAGCAGCCCCGTGGGGCGGAACACCGGGGAGCTGTTTTTT; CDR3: CASSPVGRNTGELFF
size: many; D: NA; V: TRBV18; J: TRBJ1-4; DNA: TGTGCCAGCTCACCACCGACGACAGCCGAAAAACTGTTTTTT; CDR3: CASSPPTTAEKLFF
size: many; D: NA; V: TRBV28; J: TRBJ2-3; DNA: TGTGCCAGCAGCCCCCGCTTCAGGGGACGGGCCACAGATACGCAGTATTTT; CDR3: CASSPRFRGRATDTQYF
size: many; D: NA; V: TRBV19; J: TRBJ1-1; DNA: TGTGCCAGTAGTATAGAGGGGATGAACACTGAAGCTTTCTTT; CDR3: CASSIEGMNTEAFF
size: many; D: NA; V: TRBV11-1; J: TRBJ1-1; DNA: TGTGCCAGCAGCGGCGGACTGATGAACACTGAAGCTTTCTTT; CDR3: CASSGGLMNTEAFF
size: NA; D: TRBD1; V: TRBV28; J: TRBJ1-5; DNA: TGTGCCAGCAGATTAGGGACAGGGATAAATCAGCCCCAGCATTTT; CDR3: CASRLGTGINQPQHF
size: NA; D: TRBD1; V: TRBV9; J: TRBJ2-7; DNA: TGTGCCAGCAGCGGCGAAGCACAGGGGTACGAGCAGTACTTC; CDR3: CASSGEAQGYEQYF